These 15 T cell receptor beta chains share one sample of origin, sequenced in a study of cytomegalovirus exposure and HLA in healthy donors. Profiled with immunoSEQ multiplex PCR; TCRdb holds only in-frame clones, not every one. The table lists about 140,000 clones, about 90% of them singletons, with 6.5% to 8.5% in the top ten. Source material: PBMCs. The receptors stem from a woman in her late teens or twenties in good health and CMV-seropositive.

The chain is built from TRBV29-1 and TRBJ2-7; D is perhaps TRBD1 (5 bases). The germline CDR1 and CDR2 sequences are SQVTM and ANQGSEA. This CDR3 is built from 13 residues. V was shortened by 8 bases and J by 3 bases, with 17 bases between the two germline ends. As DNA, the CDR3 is TGCAGCACTGTCGACAGTACCAGCTACGAGCAGTACTTC. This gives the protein CSTVDSTSYEQYF.

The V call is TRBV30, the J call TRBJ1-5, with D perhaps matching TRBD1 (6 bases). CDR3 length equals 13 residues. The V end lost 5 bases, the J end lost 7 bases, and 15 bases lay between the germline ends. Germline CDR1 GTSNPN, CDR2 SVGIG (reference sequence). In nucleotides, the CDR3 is TGTGCCTGGGATCGGGACAAGGGACAGCCCCAGCATTTT. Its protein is CAWDRDKGQPQHF.

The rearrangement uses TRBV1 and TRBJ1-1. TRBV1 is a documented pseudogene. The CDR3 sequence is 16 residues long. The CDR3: CTSSHYPRGGGTEAFF. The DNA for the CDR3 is TGCACCAGCAGCCACTATCCAAGGGGCGGGGGCACTGAAGCTTTCTTT.

CDR3 coding DNA: TGTGCCAGCAGTCCCCTGACAAGCTCCTACAATGAGCAGTTCTTC. It specifies CASSPLTSSYNEQFF. The chain couples TRBV28 to TRBJ2-1; no clear D gene. This CDR3 is built from 15 residues. CDR1 and CDR2 (germline): MDHEN, SYDVKM. Trimming removed 5 bases at V and 0 bases at J, with 11 bases between.

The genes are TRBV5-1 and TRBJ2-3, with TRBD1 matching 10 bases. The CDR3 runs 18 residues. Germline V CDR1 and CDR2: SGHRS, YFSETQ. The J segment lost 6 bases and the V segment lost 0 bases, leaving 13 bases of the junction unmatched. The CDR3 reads CASSLAIMGQGIFDTQYF. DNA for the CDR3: TGCGCCAGCAGCTTGGCCATAATGGGACAGGGGATTTTTGATACGCAGTATTTT.

The CDR3 is CASSWTSGSETQYF. CDR3 sequence (DNA): TGTGCCAGCAGCTGGACTAGCGGGTCAGAGACCCAGTACTTC. V usage is TRBV5-4 and J usage is TRBJ2-5, with 11 bases lining up with TRBD2. This CDR3 region has 14 residues. Trimming cost V 3 bases and J 4 bases; bases outside gene matches: 2. Germline assignment: CDR1 SGHNT and CDR2 YYREEE (reference sequence).

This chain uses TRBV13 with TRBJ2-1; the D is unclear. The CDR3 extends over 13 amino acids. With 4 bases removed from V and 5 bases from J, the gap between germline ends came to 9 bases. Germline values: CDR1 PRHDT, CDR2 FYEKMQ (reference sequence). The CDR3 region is CASSWSDNNEQFF. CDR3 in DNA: TGTGCCAGCAGCTGGTCAGACAACAATGAGCAGTTCTTC.

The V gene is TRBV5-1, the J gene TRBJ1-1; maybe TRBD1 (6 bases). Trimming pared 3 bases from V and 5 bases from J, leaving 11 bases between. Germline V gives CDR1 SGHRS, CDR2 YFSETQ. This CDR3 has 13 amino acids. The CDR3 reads CASSSQGMTEAFF. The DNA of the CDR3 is TGCGCCAGCAGCTCTCAGGGGATGACTGAAGCTTTCTTT. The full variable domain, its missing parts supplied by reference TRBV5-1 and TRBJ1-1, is KAGVTQTPRYLIKTRGQQVTLSCSPISGHRSVSWYQQTPGQGLQFLFEYFSETQRNKGNFPGRFSGRQFSNSRSEMNVSTLELGDSALYLCASSSQGMTEAFFGQGTRLTVV.

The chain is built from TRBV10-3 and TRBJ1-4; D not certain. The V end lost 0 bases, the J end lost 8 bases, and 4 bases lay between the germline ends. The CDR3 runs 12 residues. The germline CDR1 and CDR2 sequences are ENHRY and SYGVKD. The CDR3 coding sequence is TGTGCCATCAGTGAGTCCCAGGAAAAACTGTTTTTT. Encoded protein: CAISESQEKLFF.

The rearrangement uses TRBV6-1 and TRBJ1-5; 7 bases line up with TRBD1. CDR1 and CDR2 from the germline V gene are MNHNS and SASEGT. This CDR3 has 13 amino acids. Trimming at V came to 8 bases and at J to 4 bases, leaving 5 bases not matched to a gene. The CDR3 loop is CASRTGPNQPQHF. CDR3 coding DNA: TGTGCCAGCCGGACAGGTCCTAATCAGCCCCAGCATTTT.

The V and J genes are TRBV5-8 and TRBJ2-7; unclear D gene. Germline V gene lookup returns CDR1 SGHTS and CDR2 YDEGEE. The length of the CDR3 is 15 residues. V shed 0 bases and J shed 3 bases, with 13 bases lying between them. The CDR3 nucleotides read TGTGCCAGCAGCTTGGTCGCGAAAACGGGCTACGAGCAGTACTTC. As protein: CASSLVAKTGYEQYF.

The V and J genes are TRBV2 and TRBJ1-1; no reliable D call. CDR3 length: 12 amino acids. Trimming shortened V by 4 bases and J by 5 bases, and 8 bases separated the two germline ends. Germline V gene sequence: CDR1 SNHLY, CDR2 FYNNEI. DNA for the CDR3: TGTGCCAGCAGTGTCTATGTGACTGAAGCTTTCTTT. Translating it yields CASSVYVTEAFF.

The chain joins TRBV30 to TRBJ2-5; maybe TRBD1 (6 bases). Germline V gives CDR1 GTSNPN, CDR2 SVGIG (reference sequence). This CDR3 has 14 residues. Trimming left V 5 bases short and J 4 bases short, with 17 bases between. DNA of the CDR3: TGTGCCTGGGGGGTGTATCAGGGGATAGAGACCCAGTACTTC. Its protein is CAWGVYQGIETQYF.

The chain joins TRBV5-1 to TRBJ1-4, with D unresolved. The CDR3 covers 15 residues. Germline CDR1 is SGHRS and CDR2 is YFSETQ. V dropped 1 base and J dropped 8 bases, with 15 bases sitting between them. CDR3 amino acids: CASSLTAGLGEKLFF. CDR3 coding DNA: TGCGCCAGCAGCTTGACGGCAGGTTTGGGCGAAAAACTGTTTTTT.

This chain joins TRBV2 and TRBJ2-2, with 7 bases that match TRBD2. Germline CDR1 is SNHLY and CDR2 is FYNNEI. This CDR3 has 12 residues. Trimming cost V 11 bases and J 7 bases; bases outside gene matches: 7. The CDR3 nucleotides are TGTGCCTGCGGGAGTGGGGGCGGGGAGCTGTTTTTT. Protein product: CACGSGGGELFF.